The clone carrying this T cell receptor beta chain was counted many times. The CDR3 has 15 amino acids. V shed 6 bases and J 5 bases; nucleotides not matched to a gene: 8. The V gene's germline CDR1 is MNHNY and CDR2 SVGAGI (reference sequence). Using its own MiXCR run on the RT-PCR reads, TCRdb lists one record per CDR3 protein. The table lists fewer than 800,000 distinct CDR3 sequences, approximately 15% of them singletons. The sequenced material came from memory CD4+ T cells from blood. The genes are TRBV6-6 and TRBJ1-2, with 11 bases lining up with TRBD1. The sequence was obtained from a female donor in good health, serving as a healthy control. The chain's CDR3 is CASSWTGGSEYGYTF. In DNA form, the CDR3 reads TGTGCCAGCAGCTGGACAGGGGGCTCGGAGTATGGCTACACCTTC.